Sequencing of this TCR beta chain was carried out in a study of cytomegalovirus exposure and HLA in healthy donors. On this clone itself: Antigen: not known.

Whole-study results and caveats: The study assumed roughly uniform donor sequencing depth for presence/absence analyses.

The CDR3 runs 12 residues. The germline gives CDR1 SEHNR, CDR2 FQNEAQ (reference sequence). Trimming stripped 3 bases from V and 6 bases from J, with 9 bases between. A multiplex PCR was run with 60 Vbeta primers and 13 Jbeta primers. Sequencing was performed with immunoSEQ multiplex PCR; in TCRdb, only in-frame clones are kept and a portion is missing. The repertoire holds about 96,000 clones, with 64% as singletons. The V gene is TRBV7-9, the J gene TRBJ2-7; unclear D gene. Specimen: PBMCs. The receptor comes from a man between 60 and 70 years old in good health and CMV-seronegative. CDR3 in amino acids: CASSFVSPEQYF. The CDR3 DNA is TGTGCCAGCAGCTTTGTTAGTCCCGAGCAGTACTTC.